Detailed here is one T cell receptor beta chain. Its antigen is currently unknown. This record belongs to a study of blood T cells in healthy people across ages. Overall study context: Template switching picked up about one barcoded beta molecule for each two T cells. The study, taken as a whole, reports: The long-lived group displayed more naive CD4+ cells, plus higher diversity, than the aged donors did.

Sample-barcoded 5' priming and a J-beta primer mix drove a second PCR of roughly 6 to 12 cycles. Each cDNA molecule, via a template-switch adaptor with 12 random nucleotides, was tagged. There were at least 3 million CDR3-containing paired-end reads obtained from each sample. TCRdb processed the 5' RACE reads anew with MiXCR; each CDR3 protein has one entry. The sample records about 930,000 distinct CDR3 sequences, about 28% being singletons. The sample was also reused in another study, on T cells of mothers and their children.

The source is a woman in her thirties or forties in good health. Input material: blood.

CDR3 sequence reads: CASSWPGTVSYEQYF. CDR3 sequence (DNA): TGTGCCAGCAGCTGGCCCGGGACAGTTTCCTACGAGCAGTACTTC. The genes are TRBV28 and TRBJ2-7; 7 positions match TRBD1. The germline gives CDR1 MDHEN, CDR2 SYDVKM. The J segment lost 1 base and the V segment lost 6 bases, leaving 9 bases of the junction unmatched. CDR3 length equals 15 residues.